This TCR beta chain was sequenced in a study of T cells in Graves' hyperthyroidism and ophthalmopathy. Study-level background: Initial diagnosis, before any treatment, was when peripheral blood was collected.

TCR beta CDR3 regions were amplified from RNA transcripts. HTBI primers were the set used in a first-round RT-PCR of the TCR CDR3. TCRdb reprocessed the multiplex PCR reads via MiXCR and lists one record per CDR3 protein. This table has under 300,000 distinct CDR3 sequences, more than 10% appearing once. In its sample, this clonotype was seen many times. As yet, its antigen is unknown. Blood dates from first hyperthyroidism diagnosis, before any ophthalmopathy symptoms. The trim removed 6 bases at V and 3 bases at J, leaving 5 bases unmatched. Germline assignment: CDR1 MNHEY and CDR2 SMNVEV (reference sequence). This CDR3 comprises 15 residues. Study outcomes and limitations: Separating ophthalmopathy from stable hyperthyroidism was achieved by a 13 V-J model.

Sequences were obtained from blood. The receptor was isolated from a woman in her twenties or thirties with Graves' hyperthyroidism that later progressed to Graves' ophthalmopathy. The chain is built from TRBV27 and TRBJ2-1; 10 positions match TRBD2. The CDR3: CASRDRTSGYNEQFF. The CDR3 DNA reads as TGTGCCAGCAGAGACAGGACTAGCGGCTACAATGAGCAGTTCTTC.